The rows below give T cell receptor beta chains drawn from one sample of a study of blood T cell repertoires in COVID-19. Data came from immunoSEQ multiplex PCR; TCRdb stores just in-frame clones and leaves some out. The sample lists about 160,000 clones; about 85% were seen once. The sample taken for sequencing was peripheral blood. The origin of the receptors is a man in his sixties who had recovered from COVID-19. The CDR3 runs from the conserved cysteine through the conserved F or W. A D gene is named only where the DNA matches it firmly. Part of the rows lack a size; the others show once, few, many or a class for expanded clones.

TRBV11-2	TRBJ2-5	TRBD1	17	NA	CASSLDLGQGVGKTQYF	TGTGCCAGCAGCTTAGATTTAGGGCAGGGGGTCGGAAAGACCCAGTACTTC
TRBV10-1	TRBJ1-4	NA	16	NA	CASRLNGAVANEKLFF	TGCGCCAGCAGATTGAATGGGGCCGTGGCTAATGAAAAACTGTTTTTT
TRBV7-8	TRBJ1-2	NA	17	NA	CASSTKQPQGLNYGYTF	TGTGCCAGCAGTACTAAACAGCCCCAAGGACTTAACTATGGCTACACCTTC
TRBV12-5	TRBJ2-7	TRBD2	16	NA	CASGTGRQGPGSEQYF	TGTGCTAGTGGGACCGGGAGGCAGGGACCCGGTAGCGAGCAGTACTTC
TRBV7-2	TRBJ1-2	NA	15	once	CASSHEGGGFYGYTF	TGTGCCAGCAGCCACGAAGGGGGGGGGTTCTATGGCTACACCTTC
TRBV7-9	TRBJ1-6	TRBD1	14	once	CASRRTGLNSPLHF	TGTGCCAGCAGACGGACAGGTCTCAATTCACCCCTCCACTTT
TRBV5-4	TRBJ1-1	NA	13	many	CASSLVNGGDAFF	TGTGCCAGCAGCTTGGTAAACGGGGGGGATGCTTTCTTT
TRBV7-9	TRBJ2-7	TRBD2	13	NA	CATTAWEGYEQYF	TGTGCCACCACCGCGTGGGAGGGCTACGAGCAGTACTTC
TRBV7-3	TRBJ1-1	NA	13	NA	CASSLSDFREAFF	TGTGCCAGCAGCTTAAGCGATTTCAGGGAAGCTTTCTTT
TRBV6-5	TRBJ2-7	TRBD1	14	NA	CASSNRDRDTEQYF	TGTGCCAGCAGTAACCGGGACAGGGATACCGAGCAGTACTTC
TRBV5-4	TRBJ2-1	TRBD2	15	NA	CASSRGLASNNEQFF	TGTGCCAGCAGCCGGGGACTAGCTAGTAACAATGAGCAGTTCTTC
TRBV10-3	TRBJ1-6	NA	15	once	CAIRGRQDYNSSLHF	TGTGCCATCAGGGGCCGGCAGGACTATAATTCATCCCTCCACTTT
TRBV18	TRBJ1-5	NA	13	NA	CASSPIRSQPQHF	TGTGCCAGCTCACCAATAAGGAGTCAGCCCCAGCATTTT
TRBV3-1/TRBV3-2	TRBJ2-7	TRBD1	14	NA	CASSQLDRGYEQYF	TGTGCCAGCAGCCAACTGGACAGGGGCTACGAGCAGTACTTC
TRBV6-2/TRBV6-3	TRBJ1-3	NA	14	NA	CASSYRGSGNTIYF	TGTGCCAGCAGTTACCGAGGCTCTGGAAACACCATATATTTT
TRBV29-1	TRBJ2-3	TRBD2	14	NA	CSVGLAGIGDTQYF	TGCAGCGTTGGACTAGCGGGGATAGGAGATACGCAGTATTTT